This T cell receptor beta chain is drawn from a study of blood T cell repertoires in COVID-19. Overall study context: Samples came from the United States, Italy and Spain, spanning acute and convalescent COVID-19.

Germline CDR1 reads SGHRS; CDR2 reads YFSETQ. The trim removed 4 bases at V and 6 bases at J, leaving 2 bases unmatched. There are 13 residues in the CDR3. Sequenced by immunoSEQ multiplex PCR; TCRdb stores in-frame clones only, minus some. Here the sample spans about 63,000 clones, more than 75% being singletons. The chain combines TRBV5-1 with TRBJ2-3; the match to TRBD1 covers 10 bases. This TCR came from a woman of 80 years or more with acute or convalescent COVID-19. The sample comprised peripheral blood. This CDR3 reads CASSEDRGDTQYF. In DNA form, the CDR3 reads TGCGCCAGCAGCGAGGACAGGGGGGATACGCAGTATTTT.